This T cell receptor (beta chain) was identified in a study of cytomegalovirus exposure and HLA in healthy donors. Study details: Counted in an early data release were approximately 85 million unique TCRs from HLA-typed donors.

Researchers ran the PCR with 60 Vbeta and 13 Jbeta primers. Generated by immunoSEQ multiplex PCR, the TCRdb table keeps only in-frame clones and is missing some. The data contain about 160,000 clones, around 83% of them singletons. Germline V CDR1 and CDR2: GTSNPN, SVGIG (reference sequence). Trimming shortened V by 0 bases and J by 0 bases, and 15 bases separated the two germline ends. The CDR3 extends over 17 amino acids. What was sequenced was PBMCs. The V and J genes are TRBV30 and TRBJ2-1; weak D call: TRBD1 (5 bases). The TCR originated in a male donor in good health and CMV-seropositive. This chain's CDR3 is CAWSVIRTQISYNEQFF. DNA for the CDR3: TGTGCCTGGAGTGTAATTAGGACACAAATCTCCTACAATGAGCAGTTCTTC.